A selection of T cell receptor beta chains follows, all from one sample in a study of OX40 agonist ivuxolimab in advanced cancers. Here immunoSEQ multiplex PCR was the method, and the copy in TCRdb shows in-frame clones only, minus some. The sample contains fewer than 80,000 clones, 65% to 90% of which appear only once. Specimen: CD4+ or CD8+ T cells sorted from blood, collected in a trial of the OX40 agonist ivuxolimab. Every receptor here comes from an adult with an advanced solid tumor such as melanoma, head and neck, liver or kidney cancer. The CDR3 runs from the conserved cysteine through the conserved F or W.

v_call: TRBV9
j_call: TRBJ2-7
cdr3_aa: CASSVGATASYEQYF

v_call: TRBV29-1
j_call: TRBJ2-3
cdr3_aa: CSVVEREVFTDTQYF

v_call: TRBV6-6
j_call: TRBJ2-1
cdr3_aa: CASSPGGRSGEQFF

v_call: TRBV4-2
j_call: TRBJ1-2
cdr3_aa: CASSPGTGGDYGYTF

v_call: TRBV5-1
j_call: TRBJ1-1
cdr3_aa: CASSLQGSLNTEAFF

v_call: TRBV7-2
j_call: TRBJ2-7
cdr3_aa: CASSLTTSEEQYF

v_call: TRBV19
j_call: TRBJ1-1
cdr3_aa: CASSIRPIWGKNTEAFF

v_call: TRBV7-9
j_call: TRBJ2-7
cdr3_aa: CASSFSGRAVEQYF

v_call: TRBV11-1
j_call: TRBJ2-2
cdr3_aa: CASSLTGTGELFF

v_call: TRBV7-9
j_call: TRBJ1-5
cdr3_aa: CASSRGTGADQPQHF

v_call: TRBV5-1
j_call: TRBJ2-2
cdr3_aa: CARPSGQAPNTGELFF

v_call: TRBV5-1
j_call: TRBJ2-5
cdr3_aa: CASSLGGFRETQYF

v_call: TRBV2
j_call: TRBJ1-5
cdr3_aa: CASSAGSGQPQHF

v_call: TRBV6-5
j_call: TRBJ2-5
cdr3_aa: CASSYRIGETQYF

v_call: TRBV5-8
j_call: TRBJ1-5
cdr3_aa: CASTPLETHSNQPQHF

v_call: TRBV14
j_call: TRBJ2-5
cdr3_aa: CASSQGGHKETQYF

v_call: TRBV10-3
j_call: TRBJ2-1
cdr3_aa: CATQSSAASYNEQFF

v_call: TRBV27
j_call: TRBJ1-6
cdr3_aa: CASSFLGTGGSPLHF

v_call: TRBV6-5
j_call: TRBJ2-1
cdr3_aa: CASSTEGREQFF

v_call: TRBV9
j_call: TRBJ2-3
cdr3_aa: CASSVAGRAHTDTQYF

v_call: TRBV5-1
j_call: TRBJ2-1
cdr3_aa: CASGSGGGGNEQFF

v_call: TRBV6-5
j_call: TRBJ2-3
cdr3_aa: CASSLAGGTDTQYF

v_call: TRBV7-9
j_call: TRBJ2-7
cdr3_aa: CASSSRRTSSKQYF

v_call: TRBV7-2
j_call: TRBJ1-6
cdr3_aa: CASSLLGFNNSPLHF

v_call: TRBV6-5
j_call: TRBJ1-1
cdr3_aa: CASSYRPGPNTEAFF

v_call: TRBV14
j_call: TRBJ1-4
cdr3_aa: CASSPVRSTNEKLFF